This T cell receptor beta chain derives from a study of T cell responses to AZD1222 COVID-19 vaccine. Only in-frame clones appear in the TCRdb table, and some are missing; sequencing was by immunoSEQ multiplex PCR. Of some 130,000 clones listed, about nine tenths are singletons. Study observations and caveats: Repertoire samples came only from after the peak T cell response. Baseline seropositives among AZD1222 recipients totaled only 5 or 6.

A word on this clone: Its target is not known.

V was clipped by 6 bases and J by 4 bases; unmatched bases: 7. The CDR3 is 15 residues long. Germline values: CDR1 MRHNA, CDR2 SNTAGT. The receptor comes from an adult in good health. The sample consisted of peripheral blood, taken on day 0 of AZD1222 vaccination. The chain recombines TRBV6-4 with TRBJ2-5; 11 positions agree with TRBD2. CDR3 loop: CASRSSSGGRETQYF. The CDR3 DNA reads TGTGCCAGCAGGTCCTCTAGCGGGGGGAGAGAGACCCAGTACTTC.